Listed here are 5 T cell receptor beta chains from one sample, sequenced in a study of blood T cells in healthy people across ages. Primers used in a second PCR of roughly 6 to 11 cycles were a sample-barcoded 5' primer and a J-beta primer mix. TCRdb reprocessed the 5' RACE reads via MiXCR and lists one record per CDR3 protein. The repertoire holds some 1.8 million distinct CDR3 sequences, with about 39% as singletons. Sequencing used blood. The receptors here all came from a human donor in good health.

A remark on this clonotype: The junction and the germline gene differ at one end; a read error may be behind it. This chain uses TRBV27 with TRBJ2-3, with 9 nucleotides matching TRBD2. The CDR3 is 16 amino acids. Germline V CDR1 and CDR2: MNHEY, SMNVEV (reference sequence). This chain's CDR3 is CASSPSGGSVLDTQYF. Written as DNA, the CDR3 is TGCGCCAGCAGTCCGAGCGGGGGGTCTGTATTGGATACGCAGTATTTT.

The chain is built from TRBV6-5 and TRBJ1-5; D unresolved. The CDR3 is 13 residues long. The V end was cut by 5 bases, the J end by 9 bases, with 14 bases between. Germline V gene data show CDR1 as MNHEY and CDR2 as SVGAGI. Here the CDR3 DNA reads TGTGCCAGCAGTAACGGCCGACTAGGGCCCCAGCATTTT. This codes for CASSNGRLGPQHF.

This chain uses TRBV15 with TRBJ1-2; D not certain. This CDR3 comprises 11 residues. Germline V CDR1 and CDR2: LNHNV, YYDKDF (reference sequence). Between the trimmed V and J ends, which lost 0 bases and 13 bases, there was a span of 9 bases. The CDR3 region has the DNA TGTGCCACCAGCAGAGAAGGAGTTAGCACCTTC. It yields the protein CATSREGVSTF.

The gene calls are TRBV15 and TRBJ1-2; TRBD1 might be the D (6 bases). Germline CDR1 is LNHNV and CDR2 is YYDKDF (reference sequence). The CDR3 contains 15 residues. V was trimmed by 4 bases and J by 0 bases, leaving 12 bases between them. CDR3 nucleotides: TGTGCCACCAGCACGTACAGGGAGCCTAACTATGGCTACACCTTC. Translation gives CATSTYREPNYGYTF.

This clonotype was counted only a few times. The rearrangement joins TRBV5-1 to TRBJ2-7; 9 positions agree with TRBD1. V was pared by 0 bases and J by 3 bases, with 7 bases of the junction left unmatched. This CDR3 has 16 residues. Germline assignment: CDR1 SGHRS and CDR2 YFSETQ. In DNA form, the CDR3 reads TGCGCCAGCAGCTTGGCCTACGGGACAGGGTTCTACGAGCAGTACTTC. It is translated as CASSLAYGTGFYEQYF. The whole variable domain, remainder taken from reference TRBV5-1 and TRBJ2-7, is KAGVTQTPRYLIKTRGQQVTLSCSPISGHRSVSWYQQTPGQGLQFLFEYFSETQRNKGNFPGRFSGRQFSNSRSEMNVSTLELGDSALYLCASSLAYGTGFYEQYFGPGTRLTVT.